A selection of T cell receptor beta chains follows, all from one sample in a study of cytomegalovirus exposure and HLA in healthy donors. Profiled with immunoSEQ multiplex PCR; TCRdb holds only in-frame clones, not every one. Altogether fewer than 250,000 clones are present, about 78% being singletons, with the ten largest covering 3.8%. Sequencing used PBMCs. These receptors were taken from a male donor in good health and CMV-seronegative. Both conserved end residues are part of each CDR3. The D gene is left open where the match is weak. The size entry is marked missing in some rows and otherwise reads once, few, many or a size class.

d_gene	v_gene	abundance	j_gene	CDR3aa	CDR3nt
TRBD2	TRBV23-1	NA	TRBJ2-3	CASSQHERDTDTQYF	TGCGCCAGCAGTCAACACGAGCGGGACACAGATACGCAGTATTTT
TRBD1	TRBV25-1	NA	TRBJ2-7	CAGRDRVENYEQYF	TGTGCCGGGAGAGACAGGGTAGAAAACTACGAGCAGTACTTC
NA	TRBV7-9	NA	TRBJ1-2	CSSSLVGPNYGYTF	TGTTCCAGCAGCTTAGTTGGGCCGAACTATGGCTACACCTTC
NA	TRBV7-9	NA	TRBJ2-1	CASSSMTISGSSSEQFF	TGTGCCAGCAGCTCCATGACTATTTCCGGGAGTAGTAGTGAGCAGTTCTTC
TRBD1	TRBV6-5	NA	TRBJ2-7	CASSYSTGVEQYF	TGTGCCAGCAGTTACTCGACAGGGGTCGAGCAGTACTTC
TRBD2	TRBV28	NA	TRBJ2-2	CASSLSGTNTGELFF	TGTGCCAGCAGTTTAAGCGGGACTAACACCGGGGAGCTGTTTTTT
TRBD1	TRBV6-1	NA	TRBJ2-5	CASSEDRGFQETQYF	TGTGCCAGCAGCGAGGACAGGGGGTTCCAAGAGACCCAGTACTTC
NA	TRBV6-5	NA	TRBJ1-5	CASRQGTHQPQHF	TGTGCCAGCAGGCAGGGAACGCATCAGCCCCAGCATTTT
TRBD1	TRBV2	few	TRBJ1-1	CASLIDRGSTEAFF	TGTGCCAGTTTGATCGACAGGGGGAGTACTGAAGCTTTCTTT
NA	TRBV9	NA	TRBJ2-5	CASSVGAGQETQYF	TGTGCCAGCAGCGTAGGGGCAGGGCAAGAGACCCAGTACTTC
NA	TRBV5-1	NA	TRBJ2-2	CASSPYLGATGELFF	TGCGCCAGCAGCCCCTACCTAGGAGCAACTGGGGAGCTGTTTTTT
TRBD2	TRBV19	once	TRBJ2-3	CASSGLLAGVDTQYF	TGTGCCAGTAGTGGCCTCCTAGCGGGAGTTGATACGCAGTATTTT
NA	TRBV10-3	NA	TRBJ2-3	CAISEVGRDTQYF	TGTGCCATCAGTGAGGTTGGCCGAGATACGCAGTATTTT
TRBD2	TRBV9	NA	TRBJ2-7	CASSASGTSGREQYF	TGTGCCAGCAGCGCGTCCGGGACTAGCGGGAGGGAGCAGTACTTC
NA	TRBV5-1	NA	TRBJ2-3	CASSEGFTDTQYF	TGCGCCAGCAGCGAGGGCTTCACAGATACGCAGTATTTT
NA	TRBV27	NA	TRBJ1-3	CASRSRGLLSGNTIYF	TGTGCCAGCCGTTCCAGAGGGTTACTCTCTGGAAACACCATATATTTT
NA	TRBV21-1	NA	TRBJ2-7	CASSKVETSGHSYEQYF	TGTGCCAGCAGCAAAGTTGAGACTAGCGGGCACTCCTACGAGCAGTACTTC
TRBD2	TRBV9	NA	TRBJ2-5	CASSVPSGTSGREETQYF	TGTGCCAGCAGCGTTCCCTCCGGGACTAGCGGGAGGGAAGAGACCCAGTACTTC
NA	TRBV21-1	NA	TRBJ1-2	CASSKEQNRDCTF	TGTGCCAGCAGCAAAGAGCAAAACCGGGACTGCACCTTC
TRBD2	TRBV6-5	NA	TRBJ2-7	CASSKRGRGYEQYF	TGTGCCAGCAGTAAGCGCGGGCGGGGGTACGAGCAGTACTTC
NA	TRBV19	NA	TRBJ2-6	CASSIGGRGNSGANVLTF	TGTGCCAGTAGTATAGGGGGCAGGGGTAACTCTGGGGCCAACGTCCTGACTTTC
TRBD2	TRBV30	NA	TRBJ2-3	CAWRGGSDTQYF	TGTGCCTGGAGGGGGGGGTCAGATACGCAGTATTTT
NA	TRBV30	once	TRBJ1-6	CAWNLRGNSPLHF	TGTGCCTGGAATCTTAGGGGTAATTCACCCCTCCACTTT
TRBD2	TRBV18	NA	TRBJ2-7	CASSPGRALAGEQYF	TGTGCCAGCTCTCCGGGGAGGGCCCTGGCCGGCGAGCAGTACTTC
TRBD2	TRBV27	NA	TRBJ2-5	CASSLSAGGREQYF	TGTGCCAGCAGTTTATCGGCGGGAGGGAGGGAGCAGTACTTC
NA	TRBV5-1	NA	TRBJ1-4	CASSVDSWADEKLFF	TGCGCCAGCAGCGTGGACAGTTGGGCAGATGAAAAACTGTTTTTT
TRBD2	TRBV5-1	NA	TRBJ2-3	CASSYGRDTQYF	TGCGCCAGCAGCTACGGGAGGGATACGCAGTATTTT
NA	TRBV19	NA	TRBJ1-4	CASSGTGWEKLFF	TGTGCCAGTAGCGGCACGGGATGGGAAAAACTGTTTTTT
NA	TRBV9	NA	TRBJ2-2	CASSLRPEKNTGELFF	TGTGCCAGCAGCCTAAGGCCGGAGAAGAACACCGGGGAGCTGTTTTTT